Listed below are T cell receptor beta chains from one sample, sequenced in a study of a mutant IDH1 vaccine in newly diagnosed glioma. Antigens for these TCRs are unknown. Clones were sequenced by immunoSEQ multiplex PCR, and TCRdb holds only the in-frame ones, with some missing. Of about 56,000 clones listed, just under 90% are singletons. The sample in question was PBMCs, obtained from a glioma patient whose treatment included an IDH1 peptide vaccine. These TCRs come from a woman in her 40s with glioma. CDR3s include the opening cysteine and the closing phenylalanine or tryptophan. Fields, in order: clone size, J gene, V gene, D gene, CDR3 protein, CDR3 DNA. A D gene is named only where the DNA matches it firmly. Expanded clones get a size class; other rows say once, few or many, or leave the size out.

abundance: -; j_gene: TRBJ2-5; v_gene: TRBV11-2; d_gene: TRBD1; CDR3aa: CASSLDPGTGVTQYF; CDR3nt: TGTGCCAGCAGCTTAGATCCCGGGACAGGTGTGACCCAGTACTTC
abundance: -; j_gene: TRBJ1-3; v_gene: TRBV10-3; d_gene: TRBD1; CDR3aa: CATSDRGSGGNTIYF; CDR3nt: TGTGCCACCTCGGACAGGGGGAGTGGTGGAAACACCATATATTTT
abundance: once; j_gene: TRBJ1-5; v_gene: TRBV6-5; d_gene: -; CDR3aa: CASSRQNSNQPQHF; CDR3nt: TGTGCCAGCAGTCGACAGAATAGCAATCAGCCCCAGCATTTT
abundance: -; j_gene: TRBJ2-3; v_gene: TRBV5-1; d_gene: -; CDR3aa: CASSPQPDSVWAQYF; CDR3nt: TGCGCCAGCAGCCCTCAGCCGGATTCAGTCTGGGCGCAGTATTTT
abundance: -; j_gene: TRBJ1-2; v_gene: TRBV7-9; d_gene: -; CDR3aa: CASSLEAADKSGGYTF; CDR3nt: TGTGCCAGCAGCTTAGAAGCGGCTGACAAATCCGGTGGCTACACCTTC
abundance: -; j_gene: TRBJ2-7; v_gene: TRBV30; d_gene: TRBD2; CDR3aa: CAWNQLAGGAYEQYF; CDR3nt: TGTGCCTGGAACCAACTAGCGGGAGGGGCCTACGAGCAGTACTTC
abundance: -; j_gene: TRBJ2-3; v_gene: TRBV2; d_gene: -; CDR3aa: CASRFTGTDTQYF; CDR3nt: TGTGCCAGCAGATTTACAGGGACAGATACGCAGTATTTT
abundance: -; j_gene: TRBJ2-3; v_gene: TRBV19; d_gene: -; CDR3aa: CASTETGTDTQYF; CDR3nt: TGTGCCAGTACCGAGACAGGCACAGATACGCAGTATTTT
abundance: -; j_gene: TRBJ1-4; v_gene: TRBV29-1; d_gene: -; CDR3aa: CSVGSGAAEKLFF; CDR3nt: TGCAGCGTTGGCTCGGGGGCGGCGGAAAAACTGTTTTTT
abundance: -; j_gene: TRBJ2-1; v_gene: TRBV5-1; d_gene: -; CDR3aa: CASSLSGVEQFF; CDR3nt: TGCGCCAGCAGCTTAAGTGGGGTAGAGCAGTTCTTC
abundance: -; j_gene: TRBJ2-7; v_gene: TRBV6-1; d_gene: TRBD1; CDR3aa: CASSVGTGSEQYF; CDR3nt: TGTGCCAGCAGTGTTGGGACAGGGTCCGAGCAGTACTTC
abundance: -; j_gene: TRBJ2-7; v_gene: TRBV7-9; d_gene: TRBD2; CDR3aa: CASSFSGVDGEQYF; CDR3nt: TGTGCCAGCAGCTTTAGCGGGGTAGACGGCGAGCAGTACTTC
abundance: -; j_gene: TRBJ1-5; v_gene: TRBV7-2; d_gene: -; CDR3aa: CASSPRGEQPQHF; CDR3nt: TGTGCCAGCAGCCCTAGGGGGGAGCAGCCCCAGCATTTT
abundance: -; j_gene: TRBJ2-5; v_gene: TRBV9; d_gene: TRBD2; CDR3aa: CASSATAGVQYF; CDR3nt: TGTGCCAGCAGCGCAACCGCGGGGGTCCAGTACTTC
abundance: -; j_gene: TRBJ2-1; v_gene: TRBV30; d_gene: -; CDR3aa: CAWSGQLPPYNEQFF; CDR3nt: TGTGCCTGGTCCGGACAGCTCCCCCCCTACAATGAGCAGTTCTTC
abundance: -; j_gene: TRBJ2-3; v_gene: TRBV6-5; d_gene: -; CDR3aa: CASSTRDPTDTQYF; CDR3nt: TGTGCCAGCAGTACTCGGGACCCCACAGATACGCAGTATTTT
abundance: -; j_gene: TRBJ1-4; v_gene: TRBV5-1; d_gene: -; CDR3aa: CASSQFFRGVNEKLFF; CDR3nt: TGCGCCAGCAGCCAATTTTTCAGGGGCGTAAATGAAAAACTGTTTTTT
abundance: -; j_gene: TRBJ2-1; v_gene: TRBV7-9; d_gene: TRBD2; CDR3aa: CASTLSGDYNEQFF; CDR3nt: TGTGCCAGCACCCTCAGCGGGGACTACAATGAGCAGTTCTTC
abundance: -; j_gene: TRBJ2-4; v_gene: TRBV9; d_gene: TRBD1; CDR3aa: CASSVGDRGPLNIQYF; CDR3nt: TGTGCCAGCAGCGTCGGGGACAGGGGGCCCCTAAACATTCAGTACTTC
abundance: -; j_gene: TRBJ2-7; v_gene: TRBV4-1; d_gene: -; CDR3aa: CASSQFYEQYF; CDR3nt: TGCGCCAGCAGCCAATTCTACGAGCAGTACTTC
abundance: -; j_gene: TRBJ1-4; v_gene: TRBV25-1; d_gene: -; CDR3aa: CASTTAGAINEKLFF; CDR3nt: TGTGCCAGCACTACTGCAGGGGCGATTAATGAAAAACTGTTTTTT
abundance: -; j_gene: TRBJ1-1; v_gene: TRBV5-1; d_gene: -; CDR3aa: CASSLTGGGTEAFF; CDR3nt: TGCGCCAGCAGCTTAACAGGCGGCGGCACTGAAGCTTTCTTT
abundance: once; j_gene: TRBJ1-5; v_gene: TRBV30; d_gene: -; CDR3aa: CAWTRAGPNQPQHF; CDR3nt: TGTGCCTGGACCCGGGCTGGTCCAAACCAGCCCCAGCATTTT